The 28 T cell receptor beta chains given below trace back to one sample, sequenced in a study of Graves' ophthalmopathy and Graves' hyperthyroidism. The TCR beta CDR3 regions underwent amplification from RNA transcripts. HTBI-primed first-round RT-PCR preceded second-round multiplex PCR. TCRdb recomputed calls from the multiplex PCR reads with MiXCR, one row per CDR3 protein. The table has 500,000 to 600,000 distinct CDR3 sequences, approximately 35% seen once. Sequences were obtained from peripheral blood or thyroid tissue (not recorded which). These receptor sequences come from an adult man with Graves' hyperthyroidism.

This clonotype was counted ten times or more. The chain employs TRBV20-1 and TRBJ1-1, with 7 nucleotides matching TRBD1. Germline CDR1 is DFQATT and CDR2 is SNEGSKA (reference sequence). Losses at the gene ends were 6 bases for V and 7 bases for J; bases not matched to a gene: 5. The length of the CDR3 is 11 residues. DNA of the CDR3: TGCAGTGCCGACAGGGCTGGTGAAGCTTTCTTT. Translation: CSADRAGEAFF.

The gene calls are TRBV7-6 and TRBJ1-2; D is unresolved. V dropped 1 base and J dropped 1 base, with 19 bases sitting between them. The CDR3 runs to 18 residues. From germline, CDR1 is SGHVS and CDR2 FNYEAQ. CDR3 bases: TGTGCCAGCAGCTTAGTATTTTACACGCCGGCTATTAACTATGGCTACACCTTC. Its protein product is CASSLVFYTPAINYGYTF.

A note on this clonotype: Being one base from a much bigger clone, this may be a read error. The CDR3 DNA sequence: TGCGCCAGCAGTGACTGGGTCCAGCCCCGGCATTTT. Translating it yields CASSDWVQPRHF. This chain connects TRBV10-2 to TRBJ1-5; D call uncertain. The V gene's germline CDR1 is WSHSY and CDR2 SAAADI. The CDR3 contains 12 residues.

The rearrangement links TRBV29-1 to TRBJ1-1; 9 nucleotides agree with TRBD1. J lost 0 bases, V lost 3 bases, and 2 bases had no gene match. CDR3 length: 14 residues. Germline-derived CDR1 and CDR2 are SQVTM and ANQGSEA. In nucleotides, the CDR3 is TGCAGCGTTGAGCGGGACAGGGTGAACACTGAAGCTTTCTTT. Protein: CSVERDRVNTEAFF.

This clonotype showed up just a few times. The chain employs TRBV25-1 and TRBJ2-6, with TRBD1 matching 9 bases. This CDR3 region has 16 residues. With 6 bases clipped from V and 4 bases from J, the junction kept 7 bases outside the gene matches. CDR1 MGHDK and CDR2 SYGVNS come from the germline V gene. The CDR3 DNA follows: TGTGCCAGCAGGGGACAGGGAGAATCCGGGGCCAACGTCCTGACTTTC. It yields the protein CASRGQGESGANVLTF.

This clonotype has ten or more counts. This chain uses TRBV5-1 with TRBJ2-2; perhaps TRBD2 as D (6 bases). Germline CDR1 reads SGHRS; CDR2 reads YFSETQ. There are 14 residues in the CDR3. Between the trimmed V and J ends, which lost 2 bases and 4 bases, there was a span of 9 bases. The chain's CDR3 is CASSFGGTTGELFF. As DNA, the CDR3 is TGCGCCAGCAGCTTCGGGGGAACCACCGGGGAGCTGTTTTTT.

On this clonotype itself: The junction does not match germline at one end; this may be a read error. The V gene is TRBV3-1, the J gene TRBJ2-7; D uncertain. The CDR3 contains 12 residues. CDR1 is LGHDT, CDR2 YNNKEL, per germline (reference sequence). The CDR3: CASSHGTYEQHF. DNA of the CDR3: TGTGCCAGCAGCCACGGAACCTACGAGCAGCACTTC.

In its sample, this clonotype was seen a few times. The rearrangement links TRBV30 to TRBJ2-5, with 7 bases identical to TRBD1. V lost 3 bases to trimming and J lost 5 bases; unmatched junction nucleotides: 6. CDR3 length: 13 amino acids. CDR1 is GTSNPN and CDR2 is SVGIG in the germline V gene (reference sequence). CDR3 bases: TGTGCCTGGAGGAGGGGGCGCGGGGAGACCCAGTACTTC. Translating gives CAWRRGRGETQYF.

This clonotype was seen ten or more times. The chain couples TRBV7-2 to TRBJ2-7; unclear D gene. Germline CDR1 is SGHTA and CDR2 is FQGNSA. The CDR3 loop spans 12 amino acids. Trimming shortened V by 3 bases and J by 3 bases, and 6 bases separated the two germline ends. CDR3 sequence reads: CASSFIGYEQYF. In DNA form, the CDR3 reads TGTGCCAGCAGCTTTATAGGCTACGAGCAGTACTTC.

The chain has TRBV5-4 and TRBJ2-6; D may be TRBD2 (5 bases). Trimming stripped 3 bases from V and 0 bases from J, with 10 bases between. CDR1 SGHNT and CDR2 YYREEE come from the germline V gene (reference sequence). CDR3 length: 16 amino acids. CDR3 residues: CASSSRAGSGANVLTF. CDR3 nucleotide sequence: TGTGCCAGCAGCTCGAGGGCCGGCTCTGGGGCCAACGTCCTGACTTTC.

This clonotype has a count of ten or more. The J gene is TRBJ2-5, the V gene TRBV10-2; D not certain. The CDR3 consists of 11 residues. V shed 0 bases and J shed 5 bases, with 1 base lying between them. The germline gives CDR1 WSHSY, CDR2 SAAADI. The CDR3 DNA is TGCGCCAGCAGTGAGTCGGAGACCCAGTACTTC. Translating it yields CASSESETQYF.

The V and J genes are TRBV29-1 and TRBJ2-5; 13 bases agree with TRBD2. V trimming: 5 bases; J trimming: 5 bases; junction bases outside the gene matches: 5. Germline CDR1 SQVTM, CDR2 ANQGSEA. The CDR3 runs to 14 residues. CDR3 loop: CSVWTSGSSETQYF. DNA of the CDR3: TGCAGCGTTTGGACTAGCGGGAGTTCGGAGACCCAGTACTTC.

This chain joins TRBV2 and TRBJ2-5, with a tentative D call TRBD2 (5 bases). This CDR3 is built from 14 residues. V was shortened by 6 bases and J by 5 bases, with 16 bases between the two germline ends. Germline CDR1 is SNHLY and CDR2 is FYNNEI. CDR3 bases: TGTGCCAGCAGGGAGGTGCTAGCTCGGGAGACCCAGTACTTC. Amino acids: CASREVLARETQYF.

The sample holds many counts of this clonotype. The chain employs TRBV15 and TRBJ1-1, with TRBD1 matching 7 bases. Trimming removed 6 bases from V and 4 bases from J; junction bases left unmatched: 5. The germline V gene encodes CDR1 LNHNV and CDR2 YYDKDF (reference sequence). The CDR3 runs to 13 residues. CDR3 in amino acids: CATRTGSVTEAFF. Here the CDR3 DNA reads TGTGCCACCAGGACAGGGTCGGTCACTGAAGCTTTCTTT.

On this clonotype itself: This may be a read error: a much more frequent sequence differs by one nucleotide. This chain connects TRBV20-1 to TRBJ2-7; D is uncertain. The CDR3 is 14 residues long. The germline V gene has CDR1 DFQATT and CDR2 SNEGSKA (reference sequence). The CDR3 here is CSVRDNYSPYEQYF. DNA of the CDR3: TGCAGTGTTAGAGATAATTATTCCCCCTACGAGCAGTACTTC.

This clonotype was picked up many times. A much more abundant neighbour one base away suggests this may be a read error. The chain uses TRBV7-9 and TRBJ2-7, with TRBD1 matching over 10 bases. Looked up from germline, CDR1 is SEHNR and CDR2 is FQNEAQ (reference sequence). V lost 6 bases and J lost 2; bases outside the gene matches: 4. The CDR3 is 14 residues long. CDR3 in DNA: TGTGCCAGCAGAGGAGGGACAGGGGCCTACGAGCAGTACTTC. Translating gives CASRGGTGAYEQYF.

In this sample, this clonotype turned up many times. The V call is TRBV4-1, the J call TRBJ1-5, with 9 bases aligning to TRBD1. Germline CDR1 is MGHRA and CDR2 is YSYEKL. The CDR3 is 18 amino acids. V was pared by 2 bases and J by 5 bases, with 13 bases of the junction left unmatched. CDR3 DNA: TGCGCCAGCAGCCAACTACCTACCGGGACAGGGTATGATCAGCCCCAGCATTTT. Protein sequence: CASSQLPTGTGYDQPQHF.

This clonotype was detected many times. The V call is TRBV6-5, the J call TRBJ1-6; D is unclear. Between the trimmed V and J ends, which lost 8 bases and 9 bases, there was a span of 14 bases. The germline V gene encodes CDR1 MNHEY and CDR2 SVGAGI. This CDR3 comprises 13 residues. The CDR3 here is CASCSSRGSPLHF. The CDR3 nucleotides are TGTGCCAGCTGTTCGTCCCGGGGTTCACCCCTCCACTTT.

V is TRBV3-1 and J is TRBJ2-7; 10 positions match TRBD2. The germline gives CDR1 LGHDT, CDR2 YNNKEL (reference sequence). This CDR3 region has 16 residues. J was trimmed by 6 bases and V by 1 base; bases with no gene match: 9. CDR3 loop: CASSQGIAGGGSEQYF. CDR3 sequence (DNA): TGTGCCAGCAGCCAAGGAATAGCGGGAGGAGGTAGCGAGCAGTACTTC.

This clonotype was recorded at least ten times. V and J are TRBV3-1 and TRBJ1-2, with D uncertain. In germline, CDR1 is LGHDT, CDR2 YNNKEL (reference sequence). The CDR3 contains 13 residues. V shed 0 bases and J shed 7 bases, with 9 bases lying between them. CDR3 DNA sequence: TGTGCCAGCAGCCAAGAAGCCGGGTTTGGCTACACCTTC. Amino acid sequence: CASSQEAGFGYTF.

This clonotype occurred many times. This chain links TRBV7-9 with TRBJ2-7; D may be TRBD1 (5 bases). The CDR3 sequence is 16 residues long. CDR1 is SEHNR and CDR2 is FQNEAQ in the germline V gene (reference sequence). Trimming pared 0 bases from V and 4 bases from J, leaving 16 bases between. CDR3 coding DNA: TGTGCCAGCAGCTTAGCGCAGGGCCAGAGAAAATACGAGCAGTACTTC. Its protein is CASSLAQGQRKYEQYF.

This clonotype was recorded a few times. This chain links TRBV7-6 with TRBJ2-3; D not resolved. The V end lost 0 bases, the J end lost 0 bases, and 4 bases lay between the germline ends. Germline V gene data show CDR1 as SGHVS and CDR2 as FNYEAQ. The CDR3 has 14 amino acids. CDR3 coding DNA: TGTGCCAGCAGCTTAGCGGCTAGCACAGATACGCAGTATTTT. Translation: CASSLAASTDTQYF.

This clonotype has ten or more counts. This rearrangement joins TRBV19 to TRBJ1-1; 8 nucleotides match TRBD1. Trimming removed 4 bases from V and 1 base from J; junction bases left unmatched: 2. This CDR3 region has 14 residues. CDR1 is LNHDA, CDR2 SQIVND, per germline (reference sequence). The CDR3 spells CASSTGGTNTEAFF. The DNA of the CDR3 is TGTGCCAGTAGTACAGGGGGCACGAACACTGAAGCTTTCTTT.

Concerning this clonotype itself: No conserved phenylalanine or tryptophan is present at the end of the CDR3, so a read error is the likely explanation. Because the CDR3's place on the DNA is in doubt, the DNA is left out and the CDR3 is given as listed by TCRdb. V gene TRBV7-9 combines with J gene TRBJ1-2. The CDR3 is made up of 13 amino acids, end residues included. Germline V gene sequence: CDR1 SEHNR, CDR2 FQNEAQ (reference sequence). The CDR3 sequence: CASSKVREDGHTL.

This clonotype was observed many times. The chain carries TRBV9 and TRBJ1-6; D is possibly TRBD1 (5 bases). CDR3 size: 14 residues. V dropped 3 bases and J dropped 8 bases, with 12 bases sitting between them. Germline values: CDR1 SGDLS, CDR2 YYNGEE. CDR3 coding DNA: TGTGCCAGCAGCGGTTCAGGGTTTGATTCACCCCTCCACTTT. Its translation: CASSGSGFDSPLHF.

This clonotype was seen a handful of times. The V gene is TRBV28, the J gene TRBJ1-5; D remains ambiguous. The V gene lost 6 bases and the J gene lost 5 bases, with 20 bases spanning the gap. Germline values: CDR1 MDHEN, CDR2 SYDVKM. The CDR3 sequence is 16 residues long. CDR3 region: CASSRLRWGTYQPQHF. The CDR3 bases are TGTGCCAGCAGCCGCTTGAGGTGGGGAACTTATCAGCCCCAGCATTTT.

This chain uses TRBV19 with TRBJ2-5; the D is unclear. Germline assignment: CDR1 LNHDA and CDR2 SQIVND (reference sequence). CDR3 length: 11 amino acids. Trimming took 7 bases from V and 5 from J, leaving 8 bases between them. CDR3 loop: CASKFMETQYF. CDR3 bases: TGTGCCAGTAAATTCATGGAGACCCAGTACTTC. Variable domain in full (rest from reference TRBV19 and TRBJ2-5): DGGITQSPKYLFRKEGQNVTLSCEQNLNHDAMYWYRQDPGQGLRLIYYSQIVNDFQKGDIAEGYSVSREKKESFPLTVTSAQKNPTAFYLCASKFMETQYFGPGTRLLVL.

This clonotype was seen only a few times. The chain joins TRBV6-5 to TRBJ2-7, with TRBD2 identical over 11 bases. CDR3 length: 15 amino acids. CDR1 is MNHEY and CDR2 is SVGAGI in the germline V gene. With 5 bases clipped from V and 1 base from J, the junction kept 4 bases outside the gene matches. CDR3 region: CASSVAGGPSYEQYF. CDR3 nucleotides: TGTGCCAGCAGTGTAGCGGGAGGGCCGTCCTACGAGCAGTACTTC.